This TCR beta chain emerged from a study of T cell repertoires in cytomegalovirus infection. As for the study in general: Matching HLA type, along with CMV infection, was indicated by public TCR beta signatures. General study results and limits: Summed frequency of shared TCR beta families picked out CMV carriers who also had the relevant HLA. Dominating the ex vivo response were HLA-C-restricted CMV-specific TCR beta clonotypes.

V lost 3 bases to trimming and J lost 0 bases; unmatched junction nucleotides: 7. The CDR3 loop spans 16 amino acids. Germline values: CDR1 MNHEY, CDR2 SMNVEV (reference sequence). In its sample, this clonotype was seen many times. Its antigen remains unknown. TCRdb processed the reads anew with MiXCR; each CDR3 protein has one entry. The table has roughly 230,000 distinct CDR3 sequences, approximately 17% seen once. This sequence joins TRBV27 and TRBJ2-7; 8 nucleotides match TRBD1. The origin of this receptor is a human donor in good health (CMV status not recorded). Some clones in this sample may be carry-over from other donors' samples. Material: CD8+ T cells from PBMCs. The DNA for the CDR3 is TGTGCCAGCAGTTTCTTAAGGACAGGGCGCTCCTACGAGCAGTACTTC. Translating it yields CASSFLRTGRSYEQYF.